The next 25 T cell receptor beta chains were all read from a single sample in a study of technical replicates of blood from a handful of donors. The data were produced by immunoSEQ multiplex PCR, yet TCRdb's version contains in-frame clones alone and is incomplete. The sample holds over 50,000 clones; about 97% are singletons and the top ten take 0.15% to 0.25%. The sample taken for sequencing was T cells isolated from PBMCs. The receptors were gathered from a human donor in good health.

The V call is TRBV19, the J call TRBJ1-2; TRBD1 might be the D (6 bases). Per germline, CDR1 LNHDA and CDR2 SQIVND (reference sequence). With 1 base removed from V and 4 bases from J, the gap between germline ends came to 10 bases. The CDR3 extends over 14 amino acids. The DNA for the CDR3 is TGTGCCAGTAGTATAGGCCAGGGGATCTATGGCTACACCTTC. Translation: CASSIGQGIYGYTF.

The chain is built from TRBV11-3 and TRBJ2-7, with 9 bases matching TRBD1. The CDR3 contains 14 residues. The germline V gene encodes CDR1 SGHNT and CDR2 YENEEA. V trimming: 5 bases; J trimming: 5 bases; junction bases outside the gene matches: 7. The CDR3 reads CASSHPGTGNEQYF. The CDR3 DNA reads TGTGCCAGCAGCCACCCAGGGACAGGGAACGAGCAGTACTTC. Full variable domain (remainder filled in from reference TRBV11-3 and TRBJ2-7): EAGVVQSPRYKIIEKKQPVAFWCNPISGHNTLYWYLQNLGQGPELLIRYENEEAVDDSQLPKDRFSAERLKGVDSTLKIQPAELGDSAVYLCASSHPGTGNEQYFGPGTRLTVT.

The rearrangement uses TRBV5-1 and TRBJ2-3, with D tentatively TRBD2 (5 bases). The germline V gene encodes CDR1 SGHRS and CDR2 YFSETQ. This CDR3 is 15 amino acids long. V lost 0 bases and J 1 base, leaving 9 bases between the germline ends. The CDR3 nucleotides read TGCGCCAGCAGCTTGGGAGCGCGGGGCACAGATACGCAGTATTTT. This sequence encodes CASSLGARGTDTQYF. Together with reference TRBV5-1 and TRBJ2-3, the CDR3 gives the full variable domain: KAGVTQTPRYLIKTRGQQVTLSCSPISGHRSVSWYQQTPGQGLQFLFEYFSETQRNKGNFPGRFSGRQFSNSRSEMNVSTLELGDSALYLCASSLGARGTDTQYFGPGTRLTVL.

The chain carries TRBV11-2 and TRBJ2-3, with 11 bases lining up with TRBD2. In germline, CDR1 is SGHAT, CDR2 FQNNGV. The CDR3 loop spans 16 amino acids. The trim removed 6 bases at V and 6 bases at J, leaving 11 bases unmatched. CDR3 DNA sequence: TGTGCCAGCAGTTTCGGACTAGCGGGTGCCCCGGATACGCAGTATTTT. This encodes CASSFGLAGAPDTQYF.

The V gene is TRBV29-1, the J gene TRBJ2-2, with D perhaps TRBD1 (6 bases). The germline V gene has CDR1 SQVTM and CDR2 ANQGSEA. V gave up 0 bases and J gave up 6 bases, with 11 bases separating them. CDR3 size: 14 residues. CDR3 region: CSVEDRSGAGELFF. The CDR3 bases are TGCAGCGTTGAAGACCGATCAGGGGCCGGGGAGCTGTTTTTT.

The chain is built from TRBV18 and TRBJ1-2; D unclear. Trimming took 3 bases from V and 0 from J, leaving 11 bases between them. This CDR3 is built from 15 residues. The germline V gene has CDR1 KGHSH and CDR2 LQKENI. The CDR3 spells CASSPNLSPNYGYTF. CDR3 nucleotides: TGTGCCAGCTCACCGAACCTATCACCTAACTATGGCTACACCTTC.

The V and J genes are TRBV4-1 and TRBJ2-5; 10 bases are a match to TRBD2. The CDR3 runs to 19 residues. Germline CDR1 MGHRA, CDR2 YSYEKL. Germline trimming cut 0 bases from V and 5 bases from J; bases unmatched to any gene: 15. CDR3 sequence (DNA): TGCGCCAGCAGCCAAGATAACGAGGAGGTAGCGGGAGGCCTCGAGACCCAGTACTTC. This translates into CASSQDNEEVAGGLETQYF.

The V call is TRBV5-1, the J call TRBJ1-2; 11 bases line up with TRBD1. Germline CDR1 reads SGHRS; CDR2 reads YFSETQ. The CDR3 sequence is 17 residues long. V gave up 2 bases and J gave up 4 bases; unmatched junction bases: 10. The CDR3 nucleotides are TGCGCCAGCAGCTTCTCGGACAGGGGGCGAAGTGCCTATGGCTACACCTTC. Protein sequence: CASSFSDRGRSAYGYTF.

The chain uses TRBV19 and TRBJ2-5; unclear D gene. There are 14 residues in the CDR3. Germline V CDR1 and CDR2: LNHDA, SQIVND (reference sequence). The V end lost 5 bases, the J end lost 5 bases, and 15 bases lay between the germline ends. The CDR3, as DNA: TGTGCCAGTAGTCTCCTTGGGCGCGAGGAGACCCAGTACTTC. It is translated as CASSLLGREETQYF.

The chain uses TRBV11-3 and TRBJ2-7, with 7 bases aligning to TRBD1. J lost 3 bases, V lost 5 bases, and 7 bases had no gene match. The CDR3 is 14 residues long. Germline V lookup: CDR1 SGHNT, CDR2 YENEEA. This CDR3 reads CASSAGTVGYEQYF. CDR3 DNA: TGTGCCAGCAGCGCCGGGACAGTGGGCTACGAGCAGTACTTC.

This clone was seen once. The chain couples TRBV10-3 to TRBJ2-7; 9 bases are shared with TRBD2. Germline V gene data show CDR1 as ENHRY and CDR2 as SYGVKD. V lost 3 bases to trimming and J lost 2 bases; unmatched junction nucleotides: 14. This CDR3 region has 18 residues. The CDR3 loop is CAISDGGAGTSNTYEQYF. The CDR3 DNA reads as TGTGCCATCAGTGATGGGGGGGCCGGGACTAGCAATACCTACGAGCAGTACTTC.

This clone was observed a single time. The rearrangement joins TRBV5-1 to TRBJ2-7; TRBD2 is a possible D gene (5 bases). Germline-derived CDR1 and CDR2 are SGHRS and YFSETQ. Deletions cut 3 bases from V and 5 bases from J, with 15 bases between. This CDR3 contains 14 residues. CDR3 region: CASSSSGVQDEQYF. The DNA for the CDR3 is TGCGCCAGCAGCTCTTCCGGGGTTCAGGACGAGCAGTACTTC.

The chain recombines TRBV30 with TRBJ2-7, with TRBD1 matching 9 bases. Germline CDR1 is GTSNPN and CDR2 is SVGIG (reference sequence). After removal of 1 base from V and 5 bases from J, the junction contained 3 bases not matched to a gene. The CDR3 contains 13 residues. CDR3 sequence: CAWSAGQGDEQYF. The CDR3 coding sequence is TGTGCCTGGAGTGCGGGACAGGGTGACGAGCAGTACTTC.

The chain combines TRBV28 with TRBJ2-7, with D possibly being TRBD2 (6 bases). The germline CDR1 and CDR2 sequences are MDHEN and SYDVKM. V was shortened by 3 bases and J by 2 bases, with 11 bases between the two germline ends. CDR3 length equals 14 residues. In DNA, the CDR3 is TGTGCCAGCAGTTTCTCCCCGGGGGCCTACGAGCAGTACTTC. Translated: CASSFSPGAYEQYF.

The chain recombines TRBV4-1 with TRBJ2-7; D might be TRBD1 (5 bases). Germline V gene lookup returns CDR1 MGHRA and CDR2 YSYEKL. Trimming cost V 0 bases and J 0 bases, with 15 bases left between them. There are 17 residues in the CDR3. The CDR3 loop reads CASSQDSRGSSSYEQYF. The DNA for the CDR3 is TGCGCCAGCAGCCAAGATAGTAGGGGATCCTCCTCCTACGAGCAGTACTTC.

The V gene is TRBV19, the J gene TRBJ1-1, with D perhaps matching TRBD1 (5 bases). The germline V and J ends were trimmed by 3 bases and 4 bases, with 9 bases remaining between them. The CDR3 has 13 amino acids. Germline CDR1 LNHDA, CDR2 SQIVND (reference sequence). The CDR3 is CASSIGQVTEAFF. As DNA, the CDR3 is TGTGCCAGTAGTATCGGACAAGTCACTGAAGCTTTCTTT.

The chain combines TRBV6-5 with TRBJ1-1; unclear D gene. This CDR3 has 14 amino acids. Germline CDR1 and CDR2: MNHEY and SVGAGI. The germline V and J ends were trimmed by 0 bases and 1 base, with 6 bases remaining between them. CDR3 sequence reads: CASSYSEGNTEAFF. Written as DNA, the CDR3 is TGTGCCAGCAGTTACTCCGAGGGGAACACTGAAGCTTTCTTT.

This chain uses TRBV4-2 with TRBJ2-2; the match to TRBD2 covers 16 bases. J gave up 7 bases and V 3 bases, and 8 bases lay outside the gene matches. Germline V gives CDR1 LGHNA, CDR2 YNFKEQ. The CDR3 length is 18 residues. CDR3 sequence reads: CASSQGGLAGGPNGELFF. The CDR3 region has the DNA TGTGCCAGCAGCCAGGGGGGACTAGCGGGAGGGCCAAACGGGGAGCTGTTTTTT.

This chain connects TRBV4-1 to TRBJ1-5; 10 bases are shared with TRBD1. Germline V gives CDR1 MGHRA, CDR2 YSYEKL. The length of the CDR3 is 15 residues. V lost 1 base, J lost 4 bases, and 1 base stayed unmatched. CDR3 nucleotide sequence: TGCGCCAGCAGCCAAGCGGACAGGGGGAATCAGCCCCAGCATTTT. Encoded protein: CASSQADRGNQPQHF.

The J gene is TRBJ1-1, the V gene TRBV7-9; D is unresolved. Trimming stripped 5 bases from V and 0 bases from J, with 10 bases between. Germline V lookup: CDR1 SEHNR, CDR2 FQNEAQ (reference sequence). CDR3 length equals 14 residues. The chain's CDR3 is CASSPLYLNTEAFF. Written as DNA, the CDR3 is TGTGCCAGCAGCCCTCTCTACCTGAACACTGAAGCTTTCTTT.

V and J are TRBV29-1 and TRBJ1-4, with a weak D call TRBD1 (5 bases). Germline CDR1 and CDR2: SQVTM and ANQGSEA. The CDR3 contains 14 residues. The V and J ends lost 6 bases and 8 bases respectively, with 19 bases between them. The CDR3 DNA follows: TGCAGCGTCGCGGAACAGGTCCTTGGGGAAAAACTGTTTTTT. Encoded protein: CSVAEQVLGEKLFF. The full variable domain, in which reference TRBV29-1 and TRBJ1-4 provide the parts outside the CDR3, is SAVISQKPSRDICQRGTSLTIQCQVDSQVTMMFWYRQQPGQSLTLIATANQGSEATYESGFVIDKFPISRPNLTFSTLTVSNMSPEDSSIYLCSVAEQVLGEKLFFGSGTQLSVL.

The rearrangement uses TRBV9 and TRBJ2-2; D may be TRBD2 (5 bases). Per the germline V gene, CDR1 is SGDLS and CDR2 is YYNGEE. V was cut by 0 bases and J by 6 bases, with 9 bases left in between. The CDR3 runs to 14 residues. The CDR3 nucleotides are TGTGCCAGCAGCGTAGTGAGGGAGCCCGGGGAGCTGTTTTTT. Translating gives CASSVVREPGELFF. Full variable domain (remainder filled in from reference TRBV9 and TRBJ2-2): DSGVTQTPKHLITATGQRVTLRCSPRSGDLSVYWYQQSLDQGLQFLIQYYNGEERAKGNILERFSAQQFPDLHSELNLSSLELGDSALYFCASSVVREPGELFFGEGSRLTVL.

The rearrangement joins TRBV29-1 to TRBJ2-2; possible D gene TRBD1, 6 bases. V lost 0 bases to trimming and J lost 0 bases, with 14 bases between them. Germline V gene lookup returns CDR1 SQVTM and CDR2 ANQGSEA. The CDR3 extends over 17 amino acids. The CDR3 region has the DNA TGCAGCGTTGAAGATGCGGTACAGGGCCCGAACACCGGGGAGCTGTTTTTT. It yields the protein CSVEDAVQGPNTGELFF.

This CDR3 is CASSMRQGEGGETQYF. CDR3 bases: TGTGCCAGCAGCATGAGACAGGGGGAAGGCGGGGAGACCCAGTACTTC. The rearrangement joins TRBV7-9 to TRBJ2-5; 9 positions match TRBD1. CDR1 SEHNR and CDR2 FQNEAQ come from the germline V gene (reference sequence). V dropped 5 bases and J dropped 5; count of bases not matched to a gene: 12. CDR3 length equals 16 residues.

The V gene is TRBV7-6, the J gene TRBJ1-1, with D perhaps matching TRBD1 (6 bases). Per germline, CDR1 SGHVS and CDR2 FNYEAQ. The V end was cut by 2 bases, the J end by 8 bases, with 9 bases between. The CDR3 runs 12 residues. CDR3 loop: CASSLPGTEAFF. The CDR3 nucleotides read TGTGCCAGCAGCTTACCCGGGACAGAAGCTTTCTTT.